This T cell receptor (beta chain) appears in the sequencing data of a study of early T cells in non-severe SARS-CoV-2 infection. Study-wide points: Anti-spike CD8 specificities were favored by VDJdb matching, whose results missed private and CD4 specificities.

A single record per CDR3 protein comes from TCRdb applying MiXCR to the 5' RACE reads. The sample yields approximately 40,000 distinct CDR3 sequences, approximately 6.1% seen once. The CDR3 is 17 residues long. V dropped 3 bases and J dropped 4; count of bases not matched to a gene: 9. CDR1 MDHEN and CDR2 SYDVKM come from the germline V gene. Concerning this clonotype: Its antigen is undetermined.

The sequencing here drew on whole blood, taken at baseline. V and J are TRBV28 and TRBJ2-3; the match to TRBD2 covers 11 bases. The receptor was isolated from an adult who was a healthcare worker with PCR-confirmed SARS-CoV-2 infection or an uninfected control (not recorded which). This CDR3 is CASSLGLAEPWADTQYF. The CDR3 DNA sequence: TGTGCCAGCAGTTTGGGACTAGCGGAACCATGGGCAGATACGCAGTATTTT. The full variable domain, in which reference TRBV28 and TRBJ2-3 provide the parts outside the CDR3, is DVKVTQSSRYLVKRTGEKVFLECVQDMDHENMFWYRQDPGLGLRLIYFSYDVKMKEKGDIPEGYSVSREKKERFSLILESASTNQTSMYLCASSLGLAEPWADTQYFGPGTRLTVL.